This T cell receptor (beta chain) was recovered during a study of Graves' ophthalmopathy and Graves' hyperthyroidism. Amplified TCR beta CDR3 regions were obtained using RNA transcripts as template. RT-PCR in the first round used HTBI primers; a second-round multiplex PCR followed. From the multiplex PCR reads, TCRdb called clonotypes with MiXCR, one entry per CDR3 protein. This sample has hundreds of thousands of distinct CDR3 sequences, with roughly 21% found just once. CDR3 length: 13 amino acids. Germline-derived CDR1 and CDR2 are GTSNPN and SVGIG (reference sequence). Trimming shortened V by 5 bases and J by 4 bases, and 15 bases separated the two germline ends. Study results and limitations: With roughly 65% sensitivity and approximately 73% specificity, the model predicted ophthalmopathy progression.

This clonotype was recorded a few times. Antigen: not known. A much more abundant neighbour one base away suggests this may be a read error. No conserved phenylalanine or tryptophan ends this CDR3, so it is likely a read error. Uncontrolled infections, other autoimmune diseases, pregnancy or lactation barred patients from enrollment. Orbital computed tomography, together with clinical symptoms, serum thyroxine, TRAb and thyroid ultrasound, was used for diagnosis. The starting material, 10 ml of fresh peripheral blood, provided the PBMCs. Sequenced: peripheral blood. The sequence came from a woman between 18 and 30 years old with stable Graves' hyperthyroidism. The chain has TRBV30 and TRBJ2-7, with D perhaps TRBD1 (7 bases). This chain's CDR3 is CAWGGDRDYEQYY. CDR3 DNA sequence: TGTGCCTGGGGCGGGGACAGAGATTACGAGCAGTACTAC.